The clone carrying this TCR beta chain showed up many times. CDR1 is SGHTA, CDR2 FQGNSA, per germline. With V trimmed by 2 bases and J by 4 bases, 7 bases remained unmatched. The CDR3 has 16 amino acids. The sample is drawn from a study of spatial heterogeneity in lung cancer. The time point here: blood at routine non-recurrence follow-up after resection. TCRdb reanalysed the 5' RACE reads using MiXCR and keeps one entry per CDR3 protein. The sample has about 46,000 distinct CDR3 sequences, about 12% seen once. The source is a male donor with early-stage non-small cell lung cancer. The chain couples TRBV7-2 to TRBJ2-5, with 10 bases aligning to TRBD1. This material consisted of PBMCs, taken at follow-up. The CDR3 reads CASSLYGTGERETQYF. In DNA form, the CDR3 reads TGTGCCAGCAGCTTATACGGGACAGGGGAACGAGAGACCCAGTACTTC.